This entry lists 10 T cell receptor beta chains sequenced from one sample in a study of cytomegalovirus exposure and HLA in healthy donors. Produced via immunoSEQ multiplex PCR; TCRdb's table is partial and in-frame only. This table holds 65,000 to 80,000 clones, approximately 95% found once. What was sequenced was PBMCs. These receptors were collected from a woman younger than 30 in good health and CMV-seropositive.

The V call is TRBV9, the J call TRBJ2-5, with a possible D match to TRBD2 (5 bases). The CDR3 covers 15 residues. The V gene lost 1 base and the J gene lost 0 bases, with 10 bases spanning the gap. CDR1 SGDLS and CDR2 YYNGEE come from the germline V gene. In nucleotides, the CDR3 is TGTGCCAGCAGCGTAAGCGGTGGCTACCAAGAGACCCAGTACTTC. This codes for CASSVSGGYQETQYF.

The rearrangement joins TRBV18 to TRBJ1-1; TRBD1 matches 9 bases. Losses at the gene ends were 7 bases for V and 1 base for J; bases not matched to a gene: 4. Germline-derived CDR1 and CDR2 are KGHSH and LQKENI. The CDR3 extends over 14 amino acids. DNA for the CDR3: TGTGCCAGCTTTAGACAGGGGGGGAACACTGAAGCTTTCTTT. Translating gives CASFRQGGNTEAFF.

V is TRBV30 and J is TRBJ2-7; TRBD1 matches at 10 bases. The trim removed 5 bases at V and 5 bases at J, leaving 6 bases unmatched. The length of the CDR3 is 13 residues. Germline lookup yields CDR1 GTSNPN and CDR2 SVGIG (reference sequence). The CDR3: CAWAGTGVNEQYF. In DNA, the CDR3 is TGTGCCTGGGCAGGGACAGGGGTCAACGAGCAGTACTTC.

The V and J genes are TRBV7-8 and TRBJ2-2; D is perhaps TRBD1 (6 bases). CDR1 is SGHVS and CDR2 is FQNEAQ in the germline V gene. Between the trimmed V and J ends, which lost 5 bases and 0 bases, there was a span of 13 bases. CDR3 length equals 16 residues. In nucleotides, the CDR3 is TGTGCCAGCAGCCCGCAGGGGTTCGCGAACACCGGGGAGCTGTTTTTT. Protein sequence: CASSPQGFANTGELFF.

This chain connects TRBV28 to TRBJ2-3, with D perhaps TRBD2 (6 bases). Germline V gene lookup returns CDR1 MDHEN and CDR2 SYDVKM. V was pared by 3 bases and J by 8 bases, with 15 bases between. This CDR3 contains 14 residues. The CDR3 coding sequence is TGTGCCAGCAGTTTCCCCAACGTGGAGGGTACGCAGTATTTT. Its protein is CASSFPNVEGTQYF.

CDR3 sequence: CASSLAAGVWDTQYF. The CDR3 DNA is TGTGCCAGCAGCTTAGCGGCGGGAGTTTGGGATACGCAGTATTTT. The chain is built from TRBV11-2 and TRBJ2-3; 7 positions match TRBD2. The CDR3 length is 15 residues. CDR1 is SGHAT, CDR2 FQNNGV, per germline. The ends lost 1 base at V and 6 bases at J; junction bases unmatched: 7. Variable domain in full (rest from reference TRBV11-2 and TRBJ2-3): EAGVAQSPRYKIIEKRQSVAFWCNPISGHATLYWYQQILGQGPKLLIQFQNNGVVDDSQLPKDRFSAERLKGVDSTLKIQPAKLEDSAVYLCASSLAAGVWDTQYFGPGTRLTVL.

This chain links TRBV27 with TRBJ2-6, with D hard to call. This CDR3 comprises 18 residues. Germline V gene lookup returns CDR1 MNHEY and CDR2 SMNVEV (reference sequence). With 1 base removed from V and 0 bases from J, the gap between germline ends came to 13 bases. CDR3 in amino acids: CASSLWSTPFSGANVLTF. The DNA of the CDR3 is TGTGCCAGCAGTTTATGGAGTACCCCTTTCTCTGGGGCCAACGTCCTGACTTTC.

The gene calls are TRBV15 and TRBJ1-2; D call uncertain. Trimming stripped 7 bases from V and 1 base from J, with 10 bases between. From germline, CDR1 is LNHNV and CDR2 YYDKDF (reference sequence). The CDR3 spans 13 residues. CDR3 region: CATIAGINYGYTF. CDR3 nucleotide sequence: TGTGCCACCATCGCCGGGATTAACTATGGCTACACCTTC. The variable domain in full, with the rest retrieved from reference TRBV15 and TRBJ1-2, is DAMVIQNPRYQVTQFGKPVTLSCSQTLNHNVMYWYQQKSSQAPKLLFHYYDKDFNNEADTPDNFQSRRPNTSFCFLDIRSPGLGDTAMYLCATIAGINYGYTFGSGTRLTVV.

The V call is TRBV4-1, the J call TRBJ1-2, with a weak D call TRBD1 (6 bases). This CDR3 comprises 14 residues. Germline CDR1 is MGHRA and CDR2 is YSYEKL. V was cut by 6 bases and J by 4 bases, with 15 bases left in between. The CDR3 nucleotides read TGCGCCAGCAGTCAGAATCAGGGGCCCTATGGCTACACCTTC. Translated: CASSQNQGPYGYTF.

The chain uses TRBV19 and TRBJ1-5; possibly TRBD1 for D (5 bases). Germline V lookup: CDR1 LNHDA, CDR2 SQIVND (reference sequence). CDR3 length equals 15 residues. V gave up 3 bases and J gave up 7 bases, with 16 bases separating them. The CDR3 region is CASSMVSGKGQPQHF. In DNA form, the CDR3 reads TGTGCCAGTAGTATGGTGTCAGGGAAGGGCCAGCCCCAGCATTTT.